The TCR beta chain described here comes from a study of T cells in localized non-small cell lung cancer. Only in-frame clones appear in the TCRdb table, and some are missing; sequencing was by immunoSEQ multiplex PCR. The sample consists of about 1,500 clones, 30% to 40% of them appearing once. V was pared by 4 bases and J by 0 bases, with 3 bases of the junction left unmatched. CDR3 length: 14 amino acids. CDR1 MNHGY and CDR2 SAAAGT come from the germline V gene. Free of atypia, the adjacent lung was collected at least 2 cm away from the tumor margin. The TCR comes from a woman aged 40-69 years with stage I lung adenocarcinoma. The chain links TRBV6-8 to TRBJ2-7; 7 bases are a match to TRBD1. Sample: normal lung tissue next to the tumor, taken before any cancer treatment. The CDR3 DNA is TGTGCCAGCAGTTGGGGACAGAGCTCCTACGAGCAGTACTTC. The encoded protein is CASSWGQSSYEQYF.